A selection of T cell receptor beta chains follows, all from one sample in a study of shared T cell receptors in the human thymus. Method: immunoSEQ multiplex PCR; TCRdb's copy keeps in-frame clones and lacks some. The top ten hold 0.0095% to 0.012% of the sample, which has about 660,000 clones, 85% to 90% seen once. These data were also reused for a study on human thymus T cells.

Sequenced: thymocytes. The receptor source for this set is a boy in the first two years of life with a congenital heart defect. Both conserved end residues are part of each CDR3. A D gene is named only where the DNA matches it firmly. Rows give clone size only sometimes, using once, few, many, or a class for an expanded clone.

J | size | D | V | DNA | CDR3
TRBJ2-1 | few | NA | TRBV7-9 | TGTGCCAGCAGCGTCTCGCGGCTAGCCGCCTACAATGAGCAGTTCTTC | CASSVSRLAAYNEQFF
TRBJ2-6 | NA | NA | TRBV9 | TGTGCCAGCAGCATCGTGCGCCTAGCCTCTGGGGCCAACGTCCTGACTTTC | CASSIVRLASGANVLTF
TRBJ2-5 | NA | TRBD1 | TRBV25-1 | TGTGCCAGCAGTGAGGGACAGGGAGGGGAAGAGACCCAGTACTTC | CASSEGQGGEETQYF
TRBJ1-3 | once | NA | TRBV11-2 | TGTGCCAGCAGCCCCTTATTAGGAAACACCATATATTTT | CASSPLLGNTIYF
TRBJ1-1 | few | NA | TRBV18 | TGTGCCAGCTCAACGTGGGGGGGGCGCCGAACTGAAGCTTTCTTT | CASSTWGGRRTEAFF
TRBJ1-2 | once | TRBD1 | TRBV6-1 | TGTGCCAGCAGAATACAGGGGGAGGAGAACTATGGCTACACCTTC | CASRIQGEENYGYTF
TRBJ2-7 | NA | TRBD2 | TRBV7-8 | TGTGCCAGCAGCTTAAAGGGACTAGCGGGACTCCGGGTAGGGTACGAGCAGTACTTC | CASSLKGLAGLRVGYEQYF
TRBJ2-1 | NA | TRBD2 | TRBV2 | TGTGCCAGCAGTGCCGGGACTAGCGGGAGTCGGGAGCAGTTCTTC | CASSAGTSGSREQFF
TRBJ2-3 | NA | TRBD1 | TRBV4-1 | TGCGCCAGCAGCCAAGGCGGCGAGGGACAGGGAGTAGATACGCAGTATTTT | CASSQGGEGQGVDTQYF
TRBJ2-3 | NA | NA | TRBV7-8 | TGTGCCAGCAACGACGACTGGGGCCGAAGCACAGATACGCAGTATTTT | CASNDDWGRSTDTQYF
TRBJ2-3 | NA | TRBD2 | TRBV4-1 | TGCGCCAGCAGCCAAGAAAGACTAGCGGGAGGGGCAGATACGCAGTATTTT | CASSQERLAGGADTQYF
TRBJ2-3 | NA | TRBD2 | TRBV4-2 | TGTGCCAGCAGCCAAGCGCTAGCGGGAGAGACAGATACGCAGTATTTT | CASSQALAGETDTQYF
TRBJ1-2 | NA | NA | TRBV19 | TGTGCCAGTAGCCAGTCAAATGGCTACACCTTC | CASSQSNGYTF
TRBJ2-3 | NA | NA | TRBV28 | TGTGCCAGCAGTGCCACCCGGGGGACAGATACGCAGTATTTT | CASSATRGTDTQYF
TRBJ1-1 | NA | NA | TRBV5-6 | TGTGCCAGCAGCTTCGGGAATTCAAGAAACACTGAAGCTTTCTTT | CASSFGNSRNTEAFF
TRBJ2-1 | NA | TRBD1 | TRBV29-1 | TGCAGCGTTGGGGGGAAGTCAGGGGGCCGCGAGCAGTTCTTC | CSVGGKSGGREQFF
TRBJ2-1 | NA | TRBD1 | TRBV20-1 | TGCAGTGCCTCGACAGGGGAGCAGTTCTTC | CSASTGEQFF
TRBJ2-1 | NA | TRBD2 | TRBV29-1 | TGCAGCGTACCTCTAGCGGGGTCACACAATGAGCAGTTCTTC | CSVPLAGSHNEQFF
TRBJ2-7 | NA | TRBD2 | TRBV28 | TGTGCCAGCAGTTCGCCCCGACTAGCGGGAAAGAACTACGAGCAGTACTTC | CASSSPRLAGKNYEQYF
TRBJ2-7 | NA | TRBD2 | TRBV14 | TGTGCCAGCAGCCCCGGACTGCTAGCGGGAGCCCCCTACGAGCAGTACTTC | CASSPGLLAGAPYEQYF